The 14 T cell receptor beta chains presented below share a single source sample, sequenced in a study of blood T cell repertoires in COVID-19. Sequencing used immunoSEQ multiplex PCR; TCRdb keeps in-frame clones, though not all of them. The sample shows tens of thousands of clones, roughly 82% of them seen only once. The material sequenced was peripheral blood. These receptors were collected from a human donor in a cohort sampled during active COVID-19.

This rearrangement joins TRBV5-1 to TRBJ1-1; 7 nucleotides match TRBD1. The CDR3 contains 13 residues. Germline-derived CDR1 and CDR2 are SGHRS and YFSETQ. The ends lost 6 bases at V and 8 bases at J; junction bases unmatched: 10. CDR3 nucleotide sequence: TGCGCCAGCACCGGGACAGTTGGGTTAGAAGCTTTCTTT. It encodes CASTGTVGLEAFF.

This clone has only one observation. V and J are TRBV7-9 and TRBJ2-2; D may be TRBD2 (5 bases). The germline V and J ends were trimmed by 0 bases and 4 bases, with 6 bases remaining between them. Germline lookup yields CDR1 SEHNR and CDR2 FQNEAQ (reference sequence). The length of the CDR3 is 14 residues. This chain's CDR3 is CASSLAGSTGELFF. The CDR3 coding sequence is TGTGCCAGCAGCTTAGCGGGGAGCACCGGGGAGCTGTTTTTT.

The DNA of the CDR3 is TGTGCAAGTCGCTTAGAAACCCCAACAGGGTTCAATTACGAGCAGTACTTC. Translation gives CASRLETPTGFNYEQYF. J is TRBJ2-7 and V is TRBV12-2; the D call of TRBD1 is as the table states it, not checked on the DNA. TRBV12-2 is a pseudogene segment. This CDR3 contains 17 residues.

The chain has TRBV19 and TRBJ2-2, with D perhaps TRBD1 (6 bases). The CDR3 is 14 residues long. The V gene lost 7 bases and the J gene lost 3 bases, with 12 bases spanning the gap. Per germline, CDR1 LNHDA and CDR2 SQIVND (reference sequence). CDR3 in DNA: TGTGCCAGTACCTGGACAGTACACACCGGGGAGCTGTTTTTT. Protein: CASTWTVHTGELFF. The full variable domain, with the rest looked up from reference TRBV19 and TRBJ2-2, is DGGITQSPKYLFRKEGQNVTLSCEQNLNHDAMYWYRQDPGQGLRLIYYSQIVNDFQKGDIAEGYSVSREKKESFPLTVTSAQKNPTAFYLCASTWTVHTGELFFGEGSRLTVL.

The chain links TRBV7-8 to TRBJ1-1; D remains ambiguous. CDR1 and CDR2 from the germline V gene are SGHVS and FQNEAQ. V lost 11 bases, J lost 4 bases, and 17 bases lay in between. The CDR3 covers 13 residues. CDR3 region: CAARAGSATEAFF. The CDR3 nucleotides are TGTGCCGCGAGAGCCGGGTCGGCCACTGAAGCTTTCTTT.

This chain links TRBV5-1 with TRBJ1-1; D is unclear. The CDR3 sequence is 11 residues long. The ends were cut back, 7 bases at V and 10 bases at J, with 14 bases in the middle. Germline values: CDR1 SGHRS, CDR2 YFSETQ. The CDR3 DNA reads TGCGCCAGCTACGAGGGCAGGATAGCTTTCTTT. This encodes CASYEGRIAFF.

This chain joins TRBV21-1 and TRBJ1-4; TRBD1, the D gene given by the table, was not confirmed from the DNA. TRBV21-1 is given as a pseudogene. The CDR3 consists of 16 residues. CDR3 sequence reads: CASSKDCDRNNEKLFF. The CDR3 DNA reads TGTGCCAGCAGCAAAGATTGCGACAGAAATAATGAAAAACTGTTTTTT.

V gene TRBV7-9 combines with J gene TRBJ2-2; possible D gene TRBD2, 5 bases. This CDR3 is built from 17 residues. V lost 5 bases to trimming and J lost 1 base, with 17 bases between them. Germline lookup yields CDR1 SEHNR and CDR2 FQNEAQ (reference sequence). The CDR3 nucleotides are TGTGCCAGCAGCCTCGCAGGCCTGAGGGTGAACACCGGGGAGCTGTTTTTT. It specifies CASSLAGLRVNTGELFF.

This sequence joins TRBV5-1 and TRBJ2-7; a possible D gene is TRBD1 (5 bases). Per the germline V gene, CDR1 is SGHRS and CDR2 is YFSETQ. V was trimmed by 2 bases and J by 5 bases, leaving 14 bases between them. The CDR3 totals 14 residues. The CDR3 sequence is CASSFAPDRNEQYF. Here the CDR3 DNA reads TGCGCCAGCAGCTTCGCCCCCGACAGAAACGAGCAGTACTTC.

V and J are TRBV3-1 (or the pseudogene TRBV3-2) and TRBJ2-3, with TRBD1 identical over 7 bases. The CDR3 extends over 15 amino acids. V lost 8 bases and J lost 5; bases outside the gene matches: 13. In germline, CDR1 is LGHDT, CDR2 YNNKEL (reference sequence). CDR3: CASGPGQSFKDTQYF. CDR3 DNA sequence: TGTGCCAGCGGTCCGGGACAGAGTTTCAAAGATACGCAGTATTTT.

This chain joins TRBV9 and TRBJ1-1; D is possibly TRBD1 (6 bases). The V gene lost 2 bases and the J gene lost 2 bases, with 16 bases spanning the gap. This CDR3 is 16 amino acids long. Germline lookup yields CDR1 SGDLS and CDR2 YYNGEE. Here the CDR3 reads CASSVTQGAGNTEAFF. The CDR3 DNA reads TGTGCCAGCAGCGTCACACAGGGCGCTGGCAACACTGAAGCTTTCTTT.

V usage is TRBV19 and J usage is TRBJ1-2; no clear D gene. This CDR3 is built from 13 residues. Deletions cut 9 bases from V and 2 bases from J, with 13 bases between. Germline CDR1 and CDR2: LNHDA and SQIVND (reference sequence). The CDR3 loop is CASKPGENYGYTF. Here the CDR3 DNA reads TGTGCCAGCAAACCGGGAGAAAACTATGGCTACACCTTC.

The chain combines TRBV6-5 with TRBJ2-7; 7 bases match TRBD1. CDR1 is MNHEY and CDR2 is SVGAGI in the germline V gene. CDR3 length: 14 residues. The CDR3 bases are TGTGTCACAAAAGGACAGGTCGCGTCCTACGAGCAGTACTTC. Protein: CVTKGQVASYEQYF.

This clone was picked up one time. The rearrangement links TRBV9 to TRBJ2-2; 7 nucleotides line up with TRBD1. Germline-derived CDR1 and CDR2 are SGDLS and YYNGEE. With V trimmed by 3 bases and J by 0 bases, 5 bases remained unmatched. The CDR3 is 16 residues long. For the CDR3, the DNA is TGTGCCAGCAGCGGACAGGGCCCGGCGAACACCGGGGAGCTGTTTTTT. It yields the protein CASSGQGPANTGELFF.